The TCR beta chain under discussion was sequenced for a study of blood T cell repertoires in COVID-19. Background on the study: Samples came from the United States, Italy and Spain, spanning acute and convalescent COVID-19. The cDNA or gDNA used as material had been derived from T cells, B-cell-depleted T cells, or PBMCs.

Seattle's cohort entered during active infection and was followed longitudinally. Original handling: Nucleated cell number was recorded as an estimate derived from reference gene primer amplification. Generated by immunoSEQ multiplex PCR, the TCRdb table keeps only in-frame clones and is missing some. V and J calls plus clone size are reproduced from that table; the DNA served to infer D and trimming. This repertoire shows 250,000 or so clones, around 90% found once; its top ten account for less than 3.5%. This clone was seen once. V shed 4 bases and J 4 bases; nucleotides not matched to a gene: 14. The CDR3 has 17 amino acids. The germline V gene has CDR1 SGDLS and CDR2 YYNGEE.

Sequencing was carried out using peripheral blood. This sequence originates from a man younger than 45 with COVID-19, enrolled during active disease. This chain links TRBV9 with TRBJ2-1, with 7 positions matching TRBD1. CDR3 nucleotide sequence: TGTGCCAGCAGCTATCGACCCGGGACAGCTCTATACAATGAGCAGTTCTTC. This translates into CASSYRPGTALYNEQFF.